A selection of T cell receptor beta chains follows, all from one sample in a study of CD8+CD57+ T cells in acquired aplastic anemia. TCRdb redid the calling of the reads with MiXCR, one entry per CDR3 protein. The data contain 180,000 or so distinct CDR3 sequences, around half of them singletons. The sample was sorted CD4+, CD8+, or CD8+CD57+ T cells (not recorded which) from PBMCs. The receptors derive from a human donor with aplastic anemia. The CDR3 runs from the conserved cysteine through the conserved F or W. For some rows the clone size is stated as once, few or many, or as a class when expanded; others skip it.

CDR3 length | V gene | clone size | CDR3 protein
15 | TRBV18 | . | CASSPRDGINNEQFF
16 | TRBV14 | many | CASSQNPQGWNTEAFF
15 | TRBV4-1 | many | CASSQDGAGSETQYF
11 | TRBV6-4 | many | CASSRGTGAPF
15 | TRBV2 | many | CASQKLAGHYNEQFF
16 | TRBV5-1 | many | CASSTYQRGGTDTQYF
15 | TRBV4-1 | many | CASRLVHSSYNEQFF
12 | TRBV5-1 | once | CASRRGEGEQYF
15 | TRBV20-1 | many | CSAREENRWGETQYF
14 | TRBV15 | . | CATSSLAGNYEQYF
13 | TRBV7-3 | many | CASSLARNTEAFF
13 | TRBV11-1 | few | CASSLGTTDTQYF
15 | TRBV20-1 | few | CSARGGRGDNSPLHF
16 | TRBV11-2 | many | CASSPSPQVGNQPQHF
17 | TRBV10-1 | many | CASSESWAGASNQPQHF
14 | TRBV7-9 | many | CASSLTGGPETQYF
16 | TRBV5-1 | many | CASSLASGASTGELFF
13 | TRBV2 | many | CASSGGLAGEQYF
17 | TRBV15 | . | CATSRVILAGVGNTQYF
15 | TRBV7-2 | many | CASSLVGLPVDEQFF
16 | TRBV10-3 | many | CAISEPAGSNTGELFF
12 | TRBV10-3 | . | CAISEVKGRAFF
15 | TRBV4-3 | many | CASSQVGGGAFEQFF
15 | TRBV5-1 | many | CASSITEGLGETQYF
12 | TRBV7-3 | few | CASSLTGQEQFF
13 | TRBV18 | . | CASSQTMETEAFF
17 | TRBV11-1 | . | CASSFFPRDRVGDGYTF
13 | TRBV20-1 | . | CSLLSGGRETQYF
14 | TRBV18 | many | CASSPVGEGSPLHF
13 | TRBV20-1 | many | CSARPDRDYEQFF
16 | TRBV4-1 | many | CASSQAYGQGMETQYF
14 | TRBV2 | . | CASSEGPINYGYTF
13 | TRBV24-1 | . | CATSDPGLGAQYF
14 | TRBV29-1 | . | CSVRLGAGSYEQYF
13 | TRBV7-3 | once | CASSPIKNSPLHF
15 | TRBV11-2 | many | CASSHGQGAIQPQHF
14 | TRBV7-6 | . | CASSPAGTQYEQYF
14 | TRBV2 | . | CASSDGDRAYEQYF
15 | TRBV5-1 | . | CASSFDVTSTDTQYF
13 | TRBV20-1 | . | CSAEQVMNTEAFF
15 | TRBV12-5 | many | CASGPITGGVTEAFF
12 | TRBV7-6 | . | CASSRADNEQFF
15 | TRBV5-5 | . | CASSMEVMYQETQYF
15 | TRBV6-5 | many | CASSYSVLNTGELFF
12 | TRBV15 | many | CATGPDYYGYTF
13 | TRBV24-1 | . | CAALRGPRATQCF
11 | TRBV29-1 | few | CSVVHRGAAFF
14 | TRBV3-1 | few | CASSQVGGGSEAFF
12 | TRBV5-4 | many | CATQGQGYEQYF
13 | TRBV9 | . | CASSVGPDTEAFF
13 | TRBV14 | . | CASSQGATYEQYF
11 | TRBV20-1 | . | CSARTRYEQYF
19 | TRBV25-1 | . | CASSESSSRRTGPNYGYTF
16 | TRBV11-2 | . | CASSLLGPGSLYGYTF
15 | TRBV7-3 | once | CASSQTSGRIYGQYF
14 | TRBV5-1 | . | CASNPGRGPNEQYF
12 | TRBV20-1 | many | CSARMTGREQYF
15 | TRBV10-1 | many | CASSESTGTDYEQYF
17 | TRBV19 | many | CASSIGRALVSGNTIYF